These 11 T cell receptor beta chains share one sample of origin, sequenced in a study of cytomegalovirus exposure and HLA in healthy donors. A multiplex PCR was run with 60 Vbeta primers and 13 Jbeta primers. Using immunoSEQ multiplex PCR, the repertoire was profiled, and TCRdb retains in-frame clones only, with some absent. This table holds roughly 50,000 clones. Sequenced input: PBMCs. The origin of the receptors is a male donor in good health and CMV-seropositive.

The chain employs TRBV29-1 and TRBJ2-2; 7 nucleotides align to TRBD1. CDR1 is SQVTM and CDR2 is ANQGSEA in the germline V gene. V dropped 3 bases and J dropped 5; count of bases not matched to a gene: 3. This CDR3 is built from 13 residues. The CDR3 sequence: CSVDKGATGELFF. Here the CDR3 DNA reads TGCAGCGTTGATAAGGGGGCTACCGGGGAGCTGTTTTTT.

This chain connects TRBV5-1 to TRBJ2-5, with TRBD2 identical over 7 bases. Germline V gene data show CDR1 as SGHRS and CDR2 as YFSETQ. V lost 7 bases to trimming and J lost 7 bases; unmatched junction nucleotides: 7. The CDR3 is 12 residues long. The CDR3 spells CASWGLFGTQYF. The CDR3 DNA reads TGCGCCAGCTGGGGACTATTCGGGACCCAGTACTTC.

The CDR3 sequence: CASSLTPSGEETQYF. CDR3 in DNA: TGTGCCAGCAGCTTAACCCCGTCAGGGGAAGAGACCCAGTACTTC. The J gene is TRBJ2-5, the V gene TRBV7-8, with a weak D call TRBD1 (6 bases). Per germline, CDR1 SGHVS and CDR2 FQNEAQ. The CDR3 runs to 15 residues. Trimming removed 2 bases at V and 3 bases at J, with 13 bases between.

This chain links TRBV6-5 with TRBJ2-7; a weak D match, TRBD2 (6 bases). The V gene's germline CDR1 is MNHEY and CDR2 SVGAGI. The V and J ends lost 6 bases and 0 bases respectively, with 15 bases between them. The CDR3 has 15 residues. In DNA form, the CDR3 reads TGTGCCAGCAGATCCCCTGGAGGGAACTCCTACGAGCAGTACTTC. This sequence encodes CASRSPGGNSYEQYF.

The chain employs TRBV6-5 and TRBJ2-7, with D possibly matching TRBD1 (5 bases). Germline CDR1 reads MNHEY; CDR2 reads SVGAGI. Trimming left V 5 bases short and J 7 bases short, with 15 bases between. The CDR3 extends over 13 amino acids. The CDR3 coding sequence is TGTGCCAGCAGTACACGTGGTAGGGGAGAGCAGTACTTC. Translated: CASSTRGRGEQYF.

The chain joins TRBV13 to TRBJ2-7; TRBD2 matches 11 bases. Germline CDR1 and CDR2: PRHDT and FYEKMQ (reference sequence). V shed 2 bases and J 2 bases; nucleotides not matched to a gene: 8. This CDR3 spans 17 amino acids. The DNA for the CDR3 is TGTGCCAGCAGCTTATCCCCGGGACTAGCGGCCACCTACGAGCAGTACTTC. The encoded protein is CASSLSPGLAATYEQYF. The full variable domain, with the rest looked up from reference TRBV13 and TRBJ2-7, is AAGVIQSPRHLIKEKRETATLKCYPIPRHDTVYWYQQGPGQDPQFLISFYEKMQSDKGSIPDRFSAQQFSDYHSELNMSSLELGDSALYFCASSLSPGLAATYEQYFGPGTRLTVT.

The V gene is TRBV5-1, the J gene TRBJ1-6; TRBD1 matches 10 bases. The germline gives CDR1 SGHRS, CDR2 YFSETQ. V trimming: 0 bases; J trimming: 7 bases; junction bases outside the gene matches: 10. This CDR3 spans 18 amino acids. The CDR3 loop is CASSLVGTGAVGNSPLHF. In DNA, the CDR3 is TGCGCCAGCAGCTTGGTGGGGACAGGGGCCGTGGGGAATTCACCCCTCCACTTT. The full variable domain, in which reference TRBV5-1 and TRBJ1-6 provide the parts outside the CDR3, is KAGVTQTPRYLIKTRGQQVTLSCSPISGHRSVSWYQQTPGQGLQFLFEYFSETQRNKGNFPGRFSGRQFSNSRSEMNVSTLELGDSALYLCASSLVGTGAVGNSPLHFGNGTRLTVT.

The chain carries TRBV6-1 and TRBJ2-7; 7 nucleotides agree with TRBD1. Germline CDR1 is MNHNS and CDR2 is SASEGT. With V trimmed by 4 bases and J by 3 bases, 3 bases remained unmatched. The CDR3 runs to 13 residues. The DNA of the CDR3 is TGTGCCAGCAGTGTAGGGGGCAGCTACGAGCAGTACTTC. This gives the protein CASSVGGSYEQYF.

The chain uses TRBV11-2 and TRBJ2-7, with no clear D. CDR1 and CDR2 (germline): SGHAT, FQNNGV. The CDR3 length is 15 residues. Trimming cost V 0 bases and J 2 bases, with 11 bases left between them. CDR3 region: CASSLEAGQPYEQYF. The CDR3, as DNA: TGTGCCAGCAGCTTAGAGGCAGGCCAACCCTACGAGCAGTACTTC.

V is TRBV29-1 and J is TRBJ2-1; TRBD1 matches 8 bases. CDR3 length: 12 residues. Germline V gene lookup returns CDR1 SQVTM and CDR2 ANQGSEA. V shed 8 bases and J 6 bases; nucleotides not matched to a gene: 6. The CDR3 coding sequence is TGCAGCTCCGGACAGGGACTCAATGAGCAGTTCTTC. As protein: CSSGQGLNEQFF.

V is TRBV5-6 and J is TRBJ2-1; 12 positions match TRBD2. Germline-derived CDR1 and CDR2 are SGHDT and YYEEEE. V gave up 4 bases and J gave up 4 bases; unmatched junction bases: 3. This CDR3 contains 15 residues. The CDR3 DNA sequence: TGTGCCAGCAGCCGAGGGACTAGCGGGTACAATGAGCAGTTCTTC. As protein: CASSRGTSGYNEQFF. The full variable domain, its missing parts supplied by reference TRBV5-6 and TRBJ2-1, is DAGVTQSPTHLIKTRGQQVTLRCSPKSGHDTVSWYQQALGQGPQFIFQYYEEEERQRGNFPDRFSGHQFPNYSSELNVNALLLGDSALYLCASSRGTSGYNEQFFGPGTRLTVL.